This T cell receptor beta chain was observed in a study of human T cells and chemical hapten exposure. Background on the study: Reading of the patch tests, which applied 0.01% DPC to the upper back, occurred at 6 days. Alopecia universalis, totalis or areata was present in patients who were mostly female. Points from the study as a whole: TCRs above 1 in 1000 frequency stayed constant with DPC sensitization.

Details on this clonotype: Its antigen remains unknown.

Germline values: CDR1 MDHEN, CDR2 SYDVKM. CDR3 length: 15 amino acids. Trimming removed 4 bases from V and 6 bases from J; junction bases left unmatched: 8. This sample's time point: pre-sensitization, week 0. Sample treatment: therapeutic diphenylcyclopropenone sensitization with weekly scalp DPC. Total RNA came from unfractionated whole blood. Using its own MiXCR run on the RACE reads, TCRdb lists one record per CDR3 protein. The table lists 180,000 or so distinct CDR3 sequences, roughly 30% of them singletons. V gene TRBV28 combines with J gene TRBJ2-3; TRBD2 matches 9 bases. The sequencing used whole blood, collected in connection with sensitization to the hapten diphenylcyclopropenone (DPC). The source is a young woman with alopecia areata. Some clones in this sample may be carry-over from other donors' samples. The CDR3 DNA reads TGTGCCAGCAGTTCTAGTGCGGGGGGGCGGGATACGCAGTATTTT. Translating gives CASSSSAGGRDTQYF.